This TCR beta chain is from a study of T cells in Graves' hyperthyroidism and ophthalmopathy. The source material, RNA transcripts, was used to amplify TCR beta CDR3 regions. The HTBI primer set was used in a first-round RT-PCR of the TCR CDR3. TCRdb re-called the multiplex PCR reads through MiXCR, storing one row per CDR3 protein. The sample yields 500,000 to 750,000 distinct CDR3 sequences, over 12% seen once. The study's findings and limits: Ophthalmopathy stood apart from stable hyperthyroidism in a 13 V-J model.

The CDR3 is 18 residues long. The germline V gene encodes CDR1 KGHDR and CDR2 SFDVKD. The V and J ends lost 1 base and 1 base, in that order; junction bases with no gene match: 6. Any patient presenting with uncontrolled infection, other autoimmune disease, pregnancy or lactation was left out. The study based diagnoses on clinical symptoms, serum thyroxine and TRAb, thyroid ultrasound and orbital computed tomography. The PBMCs had their origin in around 9.1 ml of fresh peripheral blood. This clonotype turned up a few times. Its matching antigen is unknown. The gene calls are TRBV24-1 and TRBJ1-6; 7 bases align to TRBD1. The sequence was collected from a woman younger than 35 with Graves' ophthalmopathy. Source material: blood. CDR3 DNA sequence: TGTGCCACCAGTGATTTTCGTCCAGGGGGATCCTATAATTCACCCCTCCACTTT. Protein product: CATSDFRPGGSYNSPLHF.